This T cell receptor (beta chain) was obtained from a study of cytomegalovirus exposure and HLA in healthy donors. The CDR3 contains 14 residues. From germline, CDR1 is SNHLY and CDR2 FYNNEI. V was pared by 6 bases and J by 3 bases, with 12 bases between. As regards this clone: Its cognate antigen is unknown.

General study findings and limits: TCR beta V segments were, for the most part, productive about 87% or about 30% of the time in an earlier analysis.

This PCR relied on a set of 60 Vbeta primers and 13 Jbeta primers. Sequenced by immunoSEQ multiplex PCR; TCRdb stores in-frame clones only, minus some. The sample holds roughly 130,000 clones, around 83% seen once. The receptor was derived from a human donor in good health. The chain links TRBV2 to TRBJ1-5, with D possibly TRBD1 on 5 matching bases. The specimen sequenced was PBMCs. CDR3 region: CASRSDRNNQPQHF. CDR3 bases: TGTGCCAGCAGATCCGACAGAAACAATCAGCCCCAGCATTTT.